This TCR beta chain was sequenced for a study of early T cells in non-severe SARS-CoV-2 infection. TCRdb ran MiXCR on the 5' RACE reads and lists one entry per CDR3 protein. The sample gives some 25,000 distinct CDR3 sequences, 4.3% of which show up once; 15% to 18% is in the top ten. With 4 bases removed from V and 3 bases from J, the gap between germline ends came to 9 bases. The length of the CDR3 is 13 residues. Germline V gene sequence: CDR1 MGHRA, CDR2 YSYEKL. This clonotype showed up many times. The sequence came from an adult who was a healthcare worker with PCR-confirmed SARS-CoV-2 infection or an uninfected control (not recorded which). The rearrangement uses TRBV4-1 and TRBJ1-1; D gene uncertain. Sequencing was performed on whole blood. DNA for the CDR3: TGCGCCAGCAGCCTAGAACGGCACACTGAAGCTTTCTTT. Its protein is CASSLERHTEAFF.